The next 8 T cell receptor beta chains were all read from a single sample in a study of T cells in Graves' hyperthyroidism and ophthalmopathy (dated by TCRdb to about 2019). The library was built by means of multiplex PCR. Sequenced using an Illumina HiSeq 2000. TCR beta CDR3 regions were amplified from RNA transcripts. A first-round RT-PCR of the TCR CDR3 used the HTBI primer set with the Qiagen OneStep RT-PCR kit. TCRdb reworked the public reads: Q25 trimming with fastp, MiXCR clone assembly, productive beta chains retained. For every CDR3 protein sequence, its rows merge into one entry that carries the most common genes and DNA. Present in this sample are over 550,000 distinct CDR3 sequences, 16% of which were seen just once. Jointly, the top ten make up 18% of the sample. Sequencing was performed on blood. The receptor source for this set is a woman between 18 and 29 years old with Graves' hyperthyroidism.

This clonotype was counted a few times. The J gene is TRBJ2-2, the V gene TRBV29-1; 10 bases map to TRBD1. CDR3 length: 14 residues. Trimming at V came to 7 bases and at J to 0 bases, leaving 2 bases not matched to a gene. The V gene's germline CDR1 is SQVTM and CDR2 ANQGSEA. The CDR3 sequence: CSADRGTNTGELFF. Written as DNA, the CDR3 is TGCAGCGCGGACAGGGGGACGAACACCGGGGAGCTGTTTTTT.

This clonotype was detected only a few times. The J gene is TRBJ2-2, the V gene TRBV24-1, with 8 bases aligning to TRBD1. The germline CDR1 and CDR2 sequences are KGHDR and SFDVKD. The CDR3 extends over 19 amino acids. J gave up 3 bases and V 3 bases, and 14 bases lay outside the gene matches. CDR3 sequence (DNA): TGTGCCACCAGTGATAGCCGGGACAGGCGGTTACTGGACACCGGGGAGCTGTTTTTT. Translating it yields CATSDSRDRRLLDTGELFF.

This clonotype was seen many times. This sequence joins TRBV3-1 and TRBJ2-5; the match to TRBD2 covers 11 bases. Germline-derived CDR1 and CDR2 are LGHDT and YNNKEL (reference sequence). The CDR3 runs to 17 residues. J gave up 2 bases and V 4 bases, and 9 bases lay outside the gene matches. CDR3 bases: TGTGCCAGCAGCCCGGAGGTCCTAGCGGGAGGTCAAGAGACCCAGTACTTC. Its protein is CASSPEVLAGGQETQYF.

The chain carries TRBV10-2 and TRBJ2-7; D perhaps matches TRBD2 (6 bases). Germline values: CDR1 WSHSY, CDR2 SAAADI. This CDR3 is 14 amino acids long. The V end lost 1 base, the J end lost 2 bases, and 9 bases lay between the germline ends. The CDR3: CASSEFAGTYEQYF. In DNA, the CDR3 is TGCGCCAGCAGTGAGTTCGCGGGAACCTACGAGCAGTACTTC.

A note on this clonotype: This may be a read error, as it is one base from a much larger clone. The chain couples TRBV11-2 to TRBJ2-7; tentative D call: TRBD1 (6 bases). CDR1 is SGHAT, CDR2 FQNNGV, per germline. The CDR3 length is 12 residues. Trimming removed 6 bases from V and 2 bases from J, with 8 bases in between. The CDR3, as DNA: TGTGCCAGCAGGGACAGCACCTACGAGCAGTACTTC. Protein: CASRDSTYEQYF.

This clonotype was counted only a few times. The chain combines TRBV10-2 with TRBJ2-3; either TRBD1 or TRBD2 may supply D (5 bases each). The V gene's germline CDR1 is WSHSY and CDR2 SAAADI. V was cut by 6 bases and J by 6 bases, with 13 bases left in between. There are 13 residues in the CDR3. CDR3 region: CASREQGVDTQYF. CDR3 DNA: TGCGCCAGCAGGGAGCAGGGAGTCGATACGCAGTATTTT.

This clonotype turned up a few times. The chain employs TRBV12-3 or TRBV12-4 and TRBJ2-5, with D possibly being TRBD2 (6 bases). V lost 6 bases and J lost 4, with 24 bases in between. The CDR3 length is 17 residues. The DNA for the CDR3 is TGTGCCAGCAGCATGAACAGACCCCGGGACTGCCTAGAGACCCAGTACTTC. Protein: CASSMNRPRDCLETQYF.

This clonotype turned up a few times. The chain uses TRBV2 and TRBJ2-7; D is perhaps TRBD2 (6 bases). Germline V gene lookup returns CDR1 SNHLY and CDR2 FYNNEI. Trimming stripped 6 bases from V and 4 bases from J, with 13 bases between. CDR3 length equals 13 residues. The CDR3, as DNA: TGTGCCAGCAGGGCCGCGGGGAGTTACGAGCAGTACTTC. This codes for CASRAAGSYEQYF. Full variable domain (missing parts from reference TRBV2 and TRBJ2-7): EPEVTQTPSHQVTQMGQEVILRCVPISNHLYFYWYRQILGQKVEFLVSFYNNEISEKSEIFDDQFSVERPDGSNFTLKIRSTKLEDSAMYFCASRAAGSYEQYFGPGTRLTVT.